A selection of T cell receptor beta chains follows, all from one sample in a study of graft-versus-host responses after intestinal transplantation. TCRdb's table, derived via immunoSEQ multiplex PCR, lists solely in-frame clones and lacks some. The sample yields tens of thousands of clones, 85% to 95% seen once. Antigen specificity for these receptors is unknown. The sequences come from unstimulated CD8+ T cells sorted from spleen or lymph node cells, collected before intestinal transplant. The receptors come from a human donor who received an intestinal transplant. Both conserved end residues are part of each CDR3. The D gene is left open where the match is weak. Size is stated for part of the rows, as once, few or many counts, or as a class when the clone is expanded.

>TRBV27|TRBJ2-3|-|-
TGTGCCAGCAGTTCAGCCGGAGCAGGGGTAGCAGATACGCAGTATTTT
CASSSAGAGVADTQYF
>TRBV10-3|TRBJ2-3|TRBD2|-
TGTGCCACTGCTAGCGGGGGCACAGATACGCAGTATTTT
CATASGGTDTQYF
>TRBV19|TRBJ1-5|-|-
TGTGCCAGTAGTCGAGGGCCCGAGTACAATCAGCCCCAGCATTTT
CASSRGPEYNQPQHF
>TRBV9|TRBJ2-2|-|-
TGTGCCAGCAGCCCCCCGGGGGGCCCGAACACCGGGGAGCTGTTTTTT
CASSPPGGPNTGELFF
>TRBV19|TRBJ2-3|TRBD1|-
TGTGCCAGTAGCAGTGGGGACAGGGCCACAGATACGCAGTATTTT
CASSSGDRATDTQYF
>TRBV7-9|TRBJ2-1|-|-
TGTGCCAGCAGCCTGGACCCAGGGGAGAATGAGCAGTTCTTC
CASSLDPGENEQFF
>TRBV11-3|TRBJ2-1|-|-
TGTGCCAGCAGCTTCGACAGTTCCTACAATGAGCAGTTCTTC
CASSFDSSYNEQFF
>TRBV4-3|TRBJ2-3|TRBD2|-
TGCGCCAGCAGCCAAGATCTTAGCGGGGGTGGAAGCACAGATACGCAGTATTTT
CASSQDLSGGGSTDTQYF
>TRBV7-9|TRBJ1-1|-|once
TGTGCCAGCAGCTTAGTCGGTCGAGGCACTGAAGCTTTCTTT
CASSLVGRGTEAFF
>TRBV7-9|TRBJ2-1|TRBD1|once
TGTGCCAGCAGCGATATTCGACAGGGGGCGCGAAATGAGCAGTTCTTC
CASSDIRQGARNEQFF
>TRBV4-3|TRBJ1-5|-|-
TGCGCCAGCAGCCAAGATGTCAGATATAGCAATCAGCCCCAGCATTTT
CASSQDVRYSNQPQHF
>TRBV5-5|TRBJ2-7|TRBD1|-
TGTGCCAGCAGCTCCGTCCCGGGACAGGGATTGAACTCCTACGAGCAGTACTTC
CASSSVPGQGLNSYEQYF
>TRBV10-2|TRBJ1-6|-|-
TGCGCCAGCAGTGTCGGGGGGGGGTGCTCCTATAATTCACCCCTCCACTTT
CASSVGGGCSYNSPLHF
>TRBV7-9|TRBJ1-2|-|-
TGTGCCAGCAGCTTAGACGGATTTCGGCAGGGGAGAGACTACACCTTC
CASSLDGFRQGRDYTF
>TRBV7-9|TRBJ2-7|TRBD1|-
TGTGCCAGCAGCCCACCGGACAGGTTTGCCTACGAGCAGTACTTC
CASSPPDRFAYEQYF
>TRBV19|TRBJ2-7|TRBD2|-
TGTGCCAGTAGTGTCCACGAGCGGGGATTCTACGAGCAGTACTTC
CASSVHERGFYEQYF
>TRBV18|TRBJ1-2|TRBD1|-
TGTGCCAGCTCACCCTTGACAGGGGGCGCGAAGGACTATGGCTACACCTTC
CASSPLTGGAKDYGYTF
>TRBV11-2|TRBJ1-2|-|-
TGTGCCAGCAGCCAGGAGGACGGCTATGGCTACACCTTC
CASSQEDGYGYTF
>TRBV9|TRBJ2-1|-|-
TGTGCCAGCAGCCCGAGCTCAGGTGGTGAGCAGTTCTTC
CASSPSSGGEQFF
>TRBV5-1|TRBJ2-3|TRBD2|-
TGCGCCAGCAGTGAGGTCGGCGGGGGGCGGGAGTATACGCAGTATTTT
CASSEVGGGREYTQYF